One and the same sample provided the 4 T cell receptor beta chains below, sequenced in a study of beta chain features in type 1 diabetes. These TCRs' antigens remain unknown. Whole-study findings and limits: Shorter TCRB CDR3s, moderately but significantly so, were found in Type 1 diabetes patients in all four CD4+ subsets.

TCRB transcripts that were expressed got sequenced, as all of the isolated RNA had been reverse transcribed. Sequencing was performed with immunoSEQ multiplex PCR; in TCRdb, only in-frame clones are kept and a portion is missing. The sample gives 250,000 to 350,000 clones, about 13% of which show up once; approximately 0.015% is in the top ten. Sequencing was carried out using naive CD4+ T cells from blood. These TCRs come from a young man with type 1 diabetes.

V and J are TRBV5-1 and TRBJ2-2, with D hard to call. With 0 bases removed from V and 3 bases from J, the gap between germline ends came to 6 bases. In germline, CDR1 is SGHRS, CDR2 YFSETQ. This CDR3 is built from 14 residues. In DNA, the CDR3 is TGCGCCAGCAGCTTGGGCAGTTACACCGGGGAGCTGTTTTTT. Translating gives CASSLGSYTGELFF.

The rearrangement links TRBV11-2 to TRBJ2-2; D gene ambiguous. Germline V gene data show CDR1 as SGHAT and CDR2 as FQNNGV. The CDR3 runs to 14 residues. V lost 1 base to trimming and J lost 6 bases, with 9 bases between them. The CDR3 region is CASSLVVRAGELFF. The CDR3 region has the DNA TGTGCCAGCAGCTTAGTAGTGCGAGCCGGGGAGCTGTTTTTT.

J is TRBJ2-1 and V is TRBV18; 7 positions agree with TRBD1. V was pared by 3 bases and J by 8 bases, with 4 bases of the junction left unmatched. Germline values: CDR1 KGHSH, CDR2 LQKENI. This CDR3 contains 13 residues. CDR3 nucleotide sequence: TGTGCCAGCTCACCGACAGGGTTAGATGAGCAGTTCTTC. This codes for CASSPTGLDEQFF.

This clone occurred a few times. This rearrangement joins TRBV5-4 to TRBJ2-5; 11 bases align to TRBD2. This CDR3 is 16 amino acids long. J was trimmed by 5 bases and V by 3 bases; bases with no gene match: 9. Germline loops: CDR1 SGHNT, CDR2 YYREEE (reference sequence). DNA of the CDR3: TGTGCCAGCAGCTCTCCTAGCGGGAGGAGGGGTGAGACCCAGTACTTC. This encodes CASSSPSGRRGETQYF.